What follows describes a single T cell receptor beta chain. The sample holds one count of this clone. Its antigen remains unidentified. Base qualities are not provided; no much larger clone lies one nucleotide away. The sample's treatment or condition label is to be understood as: 15 to 20 received Ad26.COV2.S at low or high dose, single or two shots; a few received placebo; per-sample allocation not given. For vaccine and placebo recipients, the sequenced repertoires came from samples collected on day 63 after the first injection. Between 29 July and 7 August 2020, Cohort 1b enrolled around 24 adults aged 18-55 years at one site in Boston, USA. Ad26.COV2.S was a replication-incompetent adenovirus type 26 vector expressing a prefusion-stabilized SARS-CoV-2 spike protein from the original Wuhan strain. This sample stems from a study of Ad26.COV2.S vaccination and SARS-CoV-2 variants (dated by TCRdb to the early 2020s). Broadly, across the study: Donors in the vaccine arm were drawn from COV1001, a phase I-IIa trial of Ad26.COV2.S in healthy adults that was multicentre, randomized, double-blind and placebo-controlled. Dosing of Ad26.COV2.S was intramuscular, at either 5x10^10 or 1x10^11 viral particles, delivered as one shot or as two shots spaced 56 days apart. TCRbeta repertoire sequencing served as the tool for gauging how specific and how broad the SARS-CoV-2-reactive T cell receptors were following Ad26.COV2.S vaccination. A total of approximately 32 samples were included in the TCR-sequenced set, comprising around 19 Ad26.COV2.S vaccine recipients, 5 placebo recipients and 8 SARS-CoV-2 convalescent individuals. Trial participants were randomized into five groups of five: low-dose or high-dose Ad26.COV2.S given once or twice, or placebo on both occasions. Throughout the experiments and outcome assessment, investigators stayed blinded to trial group allocation.

The investigation overall reported the following: Higher spike-specific TCR breadth was observed in Ad26.COV2.S recipients than in placebo recipients (P = 0.0014). Vaccine and placebo recipients had similar non-spike TCR breadth, a finding consistent with the vaccine containing only spike. The study was not powered to compare responses between vaccine doses or regimens. Substantial breadth of spike-specific CD8+ and CD4+ T cell responses was reported after vaccination. According to the authors, total T cell responses may have been underestimated by the TCR breadth and depth analyses.

The immunoSEQ Assay was used to sequence TCRbeta CDR3 regions. After extraction, genomic DNA underwent amplification by bias-controlled multiplex PCR, followed by high-throughput sequencing. Per the original workflow: To quantify the absolute abundance of each unique TCRbeta CDR3 region, sequences were collapsed and filtered. T cell fraction was estimated by normalization of TCRbeta template counts to usable DNA, with usable DNA being measured through amplification of reference genes present in all nucleated cells. Repertoire TCRs were annotated as SARS-CoV-2-specific by exact matching of V gene, CDR3 amino acid sequence and J gene to a known reactive TCR set. The reference SARS-CoV-2 TCR set was derived from MIRA and filtered for enrichment in COVID-19-positive ImmuneCODE repertoires, a step that removed public or cross-reactive TCRs. Drawing on the MIRA antigens, annotated TCRs were analysed further at the level of specific ORF or position within ORF. Breadth was defined as annotated unique rearrangements over total unique productive rearrangements; depth was the summed frequency of those rearrangements. Group comparisons of TCR breadth used two-sided Wilcoxon rank-sum tests. This immuneACCESS table, as held by TCRdb, lists in-frame sequences with V and J called but not all clones. Of the missing ones, under half trace to an unresolved V gene in checked studies; the others have no known cause. V, J and clone size derive from that table, while D and trimming were established from the DNA sequence. In this sample the table shows approximately 420,000 clones, less than 90% of which occur a single time. The leading ten clones occupy approximately 3.7% of the sample.

This TCR was recovered from a person between 18 and 59 years old who received the Ad26.COV2.S COVID-19 vaccine or a placebo. The source was peripheral blood, collected in a trial of Ad26.COV2.S vaccine versus placebo.

The CDR3 reads CASSDEYRGTGGKAFF. Read as DNA, the sequence is TGTGCCAGCAGTGACGAATACAGGGGTACCGGGGGGAAAGCTTTCTTT. The chain is made from TRBV6-4 and TRBJ1-1; TRBD1 lines up with 7 middle nucleotides. Looking up the germline V gene yields CDR1 MRHNA and CDR2 SNTAGT. Trimming removed 2 bases from V and 9 bases from J; the gene matches leave 15 bases unexplained. The CDR3 measures 16 amino acids from cysteine to phenylalanine. Here the CDR3 DNA is all that survives: 48 bases in frame from base 1.